This entry lists 20 T cell receptor beta chains sequenced from one sample in a study of CD8+CD57+ T cells in acquired aplastic anemia. CDR3 and TCR beta VDJ profiling relied on a genomic DNA template. TCRdb passed the reads through MiXCR, listing each CDR3 protein once. The table includes around 170,000 distinct CDR3 sequences, about 60% detected once. The sample consisted of sorted CD4+, CD8+, or CD8+CD57+ T cells (not recorded which) from PBMCs. These receptors were taken from a human donor in good health.

The chain employs TRBV20-1 and TRBJ2-7; D is unresolved. Germline loops: CDR1 DFQATT, CDR2 SNEGSKA (reference sequence). V was trimmed by 6 bases and J by 3 bases, leaving 12 bases between them. This CDR3 spans 12 amino acids. The CDR3 DNA follows: TGCAGTGCCCCGACACTTCTCTACGAGCAGTACTTC. Residues: CSAPTLLYEQYF.

The sample holds one count of this clonotype. The chain uses TRBV5-8 and TRBJ2-1; perhaps TRBD2 as D (6 bases). Matching the DNA end better, TRBJ2-5 makes the J call doubtful. Germline CDR1 SGHTS, CDR2 YDEGEE. The CDR3 contains 17 residues. Here the CDR3 DNA reads TGTGCCAGCAGCTTGGCCCGACTAGGGGATGGCCAAGAGACCCAGTACTTC. As protein: CASSLARLGDGQETQYF.

This clonotype appeared a few times. The chain carries TRBV24-1 and TRBJ2-3; no clear D gene. Per germline, CDR1 KGHDR and CDR2 SFDVKD. Trimming removed 9 bases at V and 0 bases at J, with 3 bases between. The CDR3 totals 11 residues. The CDR3 sequence is CATSSTDTQYF. In DNA form, the CDR3 reads TGTGCCACCTCTAGCACAGATACGCAGTATTTT.

The chain couples TRBV2 to TRBJ2-1, with TRBD1 identical over 10 bases. J gave up 6 bases and V 2 bases, and 7 bases lay outside the gene matches. CDR1 is SNHLY and CDR2 is FYNNEI in the germline V gene. The CDR3 contains 16 residues. CDR3 DNA: TGTGCCAGCAGTGAAAGACGGGACAGGGGAGTCAATGAGCAGTTCTTC. This gives the protein CASSERRDRGVNEQFF. Variable domain in full (rest from reference TRBV2 and TRBJ2-1): EPEVTQTPSHQVTQMGQEVILRCVPISNHLYFYWYRQILGQKVEFLVSFYNNEISEKSEIFDDQFSVERPDGSNFTLKIRSTKLEDSAMYFCASSERRDRGVNEQFFGPGTRLTVL.

The rearrangement links TRBV9 to TRBJ2-2, with a possible D match to TRBD2 (5 bases). This CDR3 is 12 amino acids long. Germline assignment: CDR1 SGDLS and CDR2 YYNGEE. CDR3: CGSSANTGELFF. CDR3 DNA sequence: TGTGGCAGTAGCGCGAACACCGGGGAGCTGTTTTTT.

This clonotype was detected once. At one end the junction does not follow the germline gene, possibly because of a read error. The V call is TRBV7-9, the J call TRBJ1-2, with D perhaps matching TRBD1 (5 bases). Germline assignment: CDR1 SEHNR and CDR2 FQNEAQ (reference sequence). This CDR3 region has 13 residues. In DNA, the CDR3 is TGTGCCAGCAGCTTAGTTCCGGGGCCTGGCTACGCCTTC. Translating it yields CASSLVPGPGYAF.

This sequence joins TRBV6-5 and TRBJ2-7; a weak D match, TRBD1 (8 bases). V was pared by 6 bases and J by 0 bases, with 18 bases between. This CDR3 has 16 residues. Germline CDR1 and CDR2: MNHEY and SVGAGI. The CDR3: CASSQGAGDYSYEQYF. CDR3 bases: TGTGCCAGCAGCCAGGGGGCCGGGGACTACTCCTACGAGCAGTACTTC.

This sequence joins TRBV15 and TRBJ2-3; a possible D gene is TRBD1 (5 bases). Germline V lookup: CDR1 LNHNV, CDR2 YYDKDF (reference sequence). The CDR3 has 14 residues. V shed 3 bases and J shed 5 bases, with 12 bases lying between them. The CDR3 protein is CATSSSRGRDTQYF. CDR3 sequence (DNA): TGTGCCACCAGCAGCTCAAGGGGTCGAGATACGCAGTATTTT.

The sample holds one count of this clonotype. This chain uses TRBV9 with TRBJ1-6; TRBD1 aligns across 8 bases. There are 15 residues in the CDR3. The V gene end was trimmed by 2 bases and the J gene end by 5 bases; junction bases not matched to a gene: 3. Germline loops: CDR1 SGDLS, CDR2 YYNGEE. The CDR3 DNA follows: TGTGCCAGCAGCGTGCAGGGACAGGATAATTCACCCCTCCACTTT. Its translation is CASSVQGQDNSPLHF.

This clonotype was recorded a few times. The genes are TRBV27 and TRBJ2-7; 10 bases are a match to TRBD2. The V and J ends lost 5 bases and 4 bases, in that order; junction bases with no gene match: 17. CDR3 size: 18 residues. Germline V gives CDR1 MNHEY, CDR2 SMNVEV (reference sequence). In DNA form, the CDR3 reads TGTGCCAGCAGTCTACTAGCGTCGCTAGCGGGAGTGCCATACGAGCAGTACTTC. This sequence encodes CASSLLASLAGVPYEQYF.

The V and J genes are TRBV20-1 and TRBJ1-2; no clear D gene. This CDR3 is built from 12 residues. Trimming left V 0 bases short and J 6 bases short, with 8 bases between. Per the germline V gene, CDR1 is DFQATT and CDR2 is SNEGSKA (reference sequence). This CDR3 is CSARDQIDGYTF. Written as DNA, the CDR3 is TGCAGTGCTAGAGATCAGATAGATGGCTACACCTTC.

This clonotype appeared many times. The chain combines TRBV6-5 with TRBJ2-7; 8 bases line up with TRBD1. Trimming cost V 4 bases and J 5 bases; bases outside gene matches: 7. The CDR3 has 14 residues. Per germline, CDR1 MNHEY and CDR2 SVGAGI. The CDR3 spells CASSSLTGVHEQYF. For the CDR3, the DNA is TGTGCCAGCAGTTCGCTGACAGGGGTCCACGAGCAGTACTTC.

V gene TRBV9 combines with J gene TRBJ2-1; no clear D. CDR1 and CDR2 from the germline V gene are SGDLS and YYNGEE. This CDR3 comprises 15 residues. Trimming took 2 bases from V and 2 from J, leaving 11 bases between them. The CDR3 coding sequence is TGTGCCAGCAGCGTGGCCGGGTTACCCTACAATGAGCAGTTCTTC. Protein product: CASSVAGLPYNEQFF.

V is TRBV11-2 and J is TRBJ1-4; TRBD1 is a possible D gene (6 bases). This CDR3 contains 13 residues. With 5 bases removed from V and 15 bases from J, the gap between germline ends came to 19 bases. From germline, CDR1 is SGHAT and CDR2 FQNNGV. In DNA, the CDR3 is TGTGCCAGCAGCGCCCAGGAGGGGACACCCGTGTTTTTT. Its translation: CASSAQEGTPVFF.

The CDR3 sequence: CASSPRGGGPYGELFF. The CDR3 DNA reads as TGTGCCAGCAGTCCGCGAGGGGGAGGGCCTTACGGGGAGCTGTTTTTT. V is TRBV11-3 and J is TRBJ2-2; possible D gene TRBD2, 7 bases. This CDR3 has 16 amino acids. Germline loops: CDR1 SGHNT, CDR2 YENEEA. Trimming shortened V by 6 bases and J by 7 bases, and 21 bases separated the two germline ends.

The table lists this clonotype with a few counts. This sequence may be a read error, since a much larger clone differs from it by one base. The CDR3 end shows no conserved phenylalanine or tryptophan, and so a read error is likely. The rearrangement joins TRBV9 to TRBJ1-1; D possibly corresponds to TRBD1 (5 bases). Germline V gene lookup returns CDR1 SGDLS and CDR2 YYNGEE. V lost 4 bases and J 8 bases, leaving 15 bases between the germline ends. This CDR3 comprises 13 residues. The CDR3 spells CASSYGGVAEAFS. The DNA for the CDR3 is TGTGCCAGCAGCTACGGGGGTGTTGCAGAAGCTTTCTCT.

The chain combines TRBV9 with TRBJ1-1; D not certain. The CDR3 extends over 14 amino acids. Per the germline V gene, CDR1 is SGDLS and CDR2 is YYNGEE. V lost 3 bases and J 1 base, leaving 10 bases between the germline ends. The CDR3 nucleotides read TGTGCCAGCAGCGGCCGGGAGGAGAACACTGAAGCTTTCTTT. Its translation is CASSGREENTEAFF. Based on the CDR3 plus reference TRBV9 and TRBJ1-1, the full variable domain is DSGVTQTPKHLITATGQRVTLRCSPRSGDLSVYWYQQSLDQGLQFLIQYYNGEERAKGNILERFSAQQFPDLHSELNLSSLELGDSALYFCASSGREENTEAFFGQGTRLTVV.

The chain recombines TRBV15 with TRBJ1-2; 9 bases align to TRBD1. Germline CDR1 LNHNV, CDR2 YYDKDF (reference sequence). There are 14 residues in the CDR3. The V and J ends lost 6 bases and 7 bases, in that order; junction bases with no gene match: 9. The CDR3 coding sequence is TGTGCCACCAGGGATACAGGGGGCCTTAGTGGCTACACCTTC. Translating gives CATRDTGGLSGYTF.

The rearrangement joins TRBV7-2 to TRBJ2-7; 7 bases map to TRBD2. The V segment lost 5 bases and the J segment 0 bases; nucleotides outside the gene matches: 7. The CDR3 has 15 amino acids. Looked up from germline, CDR1 is SGHTA and CDR2 is FQGNSA. DNA for the CDR3: TGTGCCAGCAGCCGCAGCGGGAAGAGCTCCTACGAGCAGTACTTC. It codes for CASSRSGKSSYEQYF. The entire variable domain, with the rest obtained from reference TRBV7-2 and TRBJ2-7, is as follows: GAGVSQSPSNKVTEKGKDVELRCDPISGHTALYWYRQSLGQGLEFLIYFQGNSAPDKSGLPSDRFSAERTGGSVSTLTIQRTQQEDSAVYLCASSRSGKSSYEQYFGPGTRLTVT.

The chain carries TRBV15 and TRBJ1-4; 7 positions match TRBD1. The CDR3 runs to 14 residues. CDR1 is LNHNV and CDR2 is YYDKDF in the germline V gene (reference sequence). Unmatched junction bases numbered 11, after V lost 8 bases and J lost 8 bases. The DNA for the CDR3 is TGTGCCACCGCTAAGCGGGCGACAGGGGAAAAACTGTTTTTT. Translated, it gives CATAKRATGEKLFF.